The rows below give T cell receptor beta chains drawn from one sample of a study of T cell changes during pregnancy in multiple sclerosis. Sequencing used immunoSEQ multiplex PCR; TCRdb keeps in-frame clones, though not all of them. The sample shows tens of thousands of clones, roughly 91% of them seen only once. Material: peripheral blood, obtained in the first trimester of pregnancy. The receptors derive from a female donor with multiple sclerosis, enrolled in a pregnancy study. Both conserved end residues are part of each CDR3. The D gene is left open where the match is weak. Clone sizes are given selectively: once, few, many, or a class where the clone is expanded.

abundance: .
v_gene: TRBV5-5
j_gene: TRBJ1-2
d_gene: TRBD1
CDR3aa: CASSLRQGAWHGYTF
CDR3nt: TGTGCCAGCAGCTTACGACAGGGGGCTTGGCATGGCTACACCTTC

abundance: .
v_gene: TRBV21-1
j_gene: TRBJ2-1
d_gene: .
CDR3aa: CASSKTSGAYNEQFF
CDR3nt: TGTGCCAGCAGCAAGACTAGCGGGGCCTACAATGAGCAGTTCTTC

abundance: .
v_gene: TRBV6-5
j_gene: TRBJ2-7
d_gene: TRBD1
CDR3aa: CASSLSGTGLYEQYF
CDR3nt: TGTGCCAGCAGTTTATCCGGGACAGGGCTCTACGAGCAGTACTTC

abundance: .
v_gene: TRBV28
j_gene: TRBJ2-7
d_gene: TRBD2
CDR3aa: CASTSGSYEQYF
CDR3nt: TGTGCCAGCACTAGCGGGTCTTACGAGCAGTACTTC

abundance: .
v_gene: TRBV7-3
j_gene: TRBJ1-1
d_gene: .
CDR3aa: CASSLMEGTEAFF
CDR3nt: TGTGCCAGCAGCTTAATGGAGGGAACTGAAGCTTTCTTT

abundance: .
v_gene: TRBV2
j_gene: TRBJ1-1
d_gene: .
CDR3aa: CASIPGRGTEAFF
CDR3nt: TGTGCCAGCATTCCTGGGCGGGGCACTGAAGCTTTCTTT

abundance: .
v_gene: TRBV11-2
j_gene: TRBJ2-1
d_gene: .
CDR3aa: CASSLVTPSYNEQFF
CDR3nt: TGTGCCAGCAGCTTAGTTACACCTTCCTACAATGAGCAGTTCTTC

abundance: .
v_gene: TRBV4-2
j_gene: TRBJ1-1
d_gene: .
CDR3aa: CASSQDTGPNTEAFF
CDR3nt: TGTGCCAGCAGCCAAGACACAGGACCGAACACTGAAGCTTTCTTT

abundance: .
v_gene: TRBV19
j_gene: TRBJ2-7
d_gene: .
CDR3aa: CASSKDSSSYEQYF
CDR3nt: TGTGCCAGTAGTAAGGACAGTAGCTCCTACGAGCAGTACTTC

abundance: .
v_gene: TRBV5-1
j_gene: TRBJ1-1
d_gene: TRBD1
CDR3aa: CASSIQTGGTEAFF
CDR3nt: TGCGCCAGCAGCATCCAGACAGGGGGCACTGAAGCTTTCTTT

abundance: .
v_gene: TRBV7-3
j_gene: TRBJ2-3
d_gene: .
CDR3aa: CASSFGGNTQYF
CDR3nt: TGTGCCAGCAGCTTCGGCGGGAATACGCAGTATTTT

abundance: .
v_gene: TRBV4-3
j_gene: TRBJ1-2
d_gene: TRBD1
CDR3aa: CASSQGQNYGYTF
CDR3nt: TGCGCCAGCAGCCAGGGACAGAACTATGGCTACACCTTC

abundance: .
v_gene: TRBV4-1
j_gene: TRBJ1-5
d_gene: .
CDR3aa: CASSHAGGRNQPQHF
CDR3nt: TGCGCCAGCAGCCACGCAGGAGGGAGGAATCAGCCCCAGCATTTT

abundance: .
v_gene: TRBV7-6
j_gene: TRBJ2-3
d_gene: .
CDR3aa: CASSPGQDTQYF
CDR3nt: TGTGCCAGCAGCCCGGGACAAGATACGCAGTATTTT

abundance: .
v_gene: TRBV4-1
j_gene: TRBJ1-2
d_gene: TRBD1
CDR3aa: CASSQDRDRGYGYTF
CDR3nt: TGCGCCAGCAGCCAAGATCGGGACAGGGGGTATGGCTACACCTTC

abundance: .
v_gene: TRBV30
j_gene: TRBJ2-1
d_gene: TRBD2
CDR3aa: CAWSPKESSGSPYNEQFF
CDR3nt: TGTGCCTGGAGTCCCAAGGAGTCTAGCGGGAGCCCTTACAATGAGCAGTTCTTC

abundance: .
v_gene: TRBV6-5
j_gene: TRBJ2-7
d_gene: .
CDR3aa: CASSPGFDSYEQYF
CDR3nt: TGTGCCAGCAGTCCTGGATTCGACAGCTACGAGCAGTACTTC

abundance: .
v_gene: TRBV10-3
j_gene: TRBJ1-5
d_gene: TRBD1
CDR3aa: CAISEDRGGNQPQHF
CDR3nt: TGTGCCATCAGTGAGGACAGGGGAGGTAATCAGCCCCAGCATTTT

abundance: few
v_gene: TRBV4-1
j_gene: TRBJ2-7
d_gene: TRBD2
CDR3aa: CASSPKGLAGEKQYF
CDR3nt: TGCGCCAGCAGCCCTAAGGGACTAGCGGGAGAGAAGCAGTACTTC

abundance: .
v_gene: TRBV11-2
j_gene: TRBJ2-5
d_gene: TRBD1
CDR3aa: CASSPPGQSSGTQYF
CDR3nt: TGTGCCAGCAGCCCCCCGGGACAGTCGAGTGGGACCCAGTACTTC